Listed here are 25 T cell receptor beta chains from one sample, sequenced in a study of blood T cells in healthy people across ages (dated by TCRdb to the mid-2010s). Libraries were prepared through 5' RACE. The sequencing machine was an Illumina HiSeq 2500. A second PCR of roughly 7 to 12 cycles was performed with a sample-barcoded 5' primer and a J-beta primer mix. TCRdb's own reprocessing of the public reads used fastp at Q25 and MiXCR and kept productive beta chains. CDR3 protein sequences are deduplicated, and each keeps its most common genes and DNA. The sample table shows 800,000 to 1,000,000 distinct CDR3 sequences, and about 48% are seen once. The biggest ten clones account for around an eighth of the sample. What was sequenced was blood. Every receptor here comes from a man between 25 and 39 years old in good health.

The CDR3 DNA is TGTGCCAGCAGGGAGGAGGGCAGAAACTACGAGCAGTACTTC. This translates into CASREEGRNYEQYF. The chain uses TRBV6-1 and TRBJ2-7; D may be TRBD2 (6 bases). Between the trimmed V and J ends, which lost 6 bases and 3 bases, there was a span of 15 bases. Looked up from germline, CDR1 is MNHNS and CDR2 is SASEGT. The CDR3 has 14 amino acids.

The rearrangement links TRBV9 to TRBJ2-1, with a tentative D call TRBD1 (6 bases). The germline V and J ends were trimmed by 2 bases and 0 bases, with 9 bases remaining between them. CDR3 length equals 15 residues. Germline loops: CDR1 SGDLS, CDR2 YYNGEE. The CDR3: CASSVTGSSYNEQFF. CDR3 bases: TGTGCCAGCAGCGTCACAGGGAGCTCCTACAATGAGCAGTTCTTC.

This clonotype was seen at least ten times. This sequence joins TRBV9 and TRBJ2-7, with 10 bases matching TRBD1. V was pared by 0 bases and J by 3 bases, with 3 bases of the junction left unmatched. CDR1 is SGDLS, CDR2 YYNGEE, per germline. The CDR3 loop spans 15 amino acids. CDR3 region: CASSVGDRGFYEQYF. The CDR3 region has the DNA TGTGCCAGCAGCGTAGGGGACAGGGGTTTCTACGAGCAGTACTTC.

In this sample, this clonotype turned up a few times. V gene TRBV10-3 combines with J gene TRBJ2-5, with TRBD2 matching over 10 bases. Germline trimming cut 3 bases from V and 3 bases from J; bases unmatched to any gene: 7. CDR3 size: 16 residues. Germline V gives CDR1 ENHRY, CDR2 SYGVKD. The CDR3 here is CAISDQRGGPKETQYF. The CDR3 coding sequence is TGTGCCATCAGTGACCAGCGGGGGGGGCCAAAAGAGACCCAGTACTTC.

The CDR3 protein is CASTGEGREQYF. The CDR3 DNA sequence: TGCGCCAGCACCGGAGAGGGCCGCGAGCAGTACTTC. The chain combines TRBV5-1 with TRBJ2-7, with D perhaps TRBD2 (5 bases). Trimming cost V 6 bases and J 6 bases, with 13 bases left between them. The CDR3 spans 12 residues. Germline-derived CDR1 and CDR2 are SGHRS and YFSETQ.

This chain connects TRBV30 to TRBJ2-3, with 8 nucleotides matching TRBD1. J lost 3 bases, V lost 3 bases, and 5 bases had no gene match. The germline V gene has CDR1 GTSNPN and CDR2 SVGIG (reference sequence). The CDR3 covers 14 residues. The CDR3 spells CAWRSGTGTDTQYF. CDR3 DNA: TGTGCCTGGAGATCCGGGACAGGTACAGATACGCAGTATTTT.

The chain links TRBV28 to TRBJ2-7, with D tentatively TRBD2 (5 bases). CDR1 is MDHEN, CDR2 SYDVKM, per germline. The CDR3 loop spans 15 amino acids. V lost 5 bases and J 3 bases, leaving 17 bases between the germline ends. The CDR3: CASSRNRGQIYEQYF. The DNA of the CDR3 is TGTGCCAGCAGTCGCAACCGCGGGCAGATCTACGAGCAGTACTTC.

The genes are TRBV27 and TRBJ1-2; D may be TRBD1 (5 bases). The germline V gene encodes CDR1 MNHEY and CDR2 SMNVEV (reference sequence). The germline V and J ends were trimmed by 3 bases and 6 bases, with 14 bases remaining between them. This CDR3 has 14 residues. Here the CDR3 DNA reads TGTGCCAGCAGTTTTCGGGGCCTGAGGGATGGCTACACCTTC. Translated: CASSFRGLRDGYTF.

The V and J genes are TRBV9 and TRBJ2-3; 7 bases map to TRBD1. Trimming cost V 4 bases and J 4 bases; bases outside gene matches: 9. This CDR3 comprises 15 residues. Germline V CDR1 and CDR2: SGDLS, YYNGEE. The CDR3 region has the DNA TGTGCCAGCAGCCCCCTAGGAGGACAGGCAGATACGCAGTATTTT. Amino acid sequence: CASSPLGGQADTQYF.

The chain recombines TRBV25-1 with TRBJ2-1; a possible D gene is TRBD2 (5 bases). Per the germline V gene, CDR1 is MGHDK and CDR2 is SYGVNS. The V end was cut by 5 bases, the J end by 1 base, with 12 bases between. The CDR3 runs 15 residues. The CDR3 DNA sequence: TGTGCCAGCAGTAATTCGCGGGCTTCCTACAATGAGCAGTTCTTC. Its protein is CASSNSRASYNEQFF.

V gene TRBV2 combines with J gene TRBJ2-3, with D maybe TRBD2 (6 bases). CDR1 SNHLY and CDR2 FYNNEI come from the germline V gene. Trimming took off 9 bases at V and 4 bases at J, with 14 bases between the two ends. This CDR3 is built from 13 residues. CDR3 sequence: CARGTPNADTQYF. The CDR3 DNA reads as TGTGCCAGAGGGACTCCTAACGCAGATACGCAGTATTTT.

The rearrangement uses TRBV20-1 and TRBJ2-3; D possibly corresponds to TRBD2 (6 bases). Germline values: CDR1 DFQATT, CDR2 SNEGSKA (reference sequence). Trimming removed 5 bases at V and 1 base at J, with 16 bases between. The CDR3 consists of 15 residues. The CDR3 nucleotides are TGCAGTGCTGGGGACTCTTTTCTGGGCACAGATACGCAGTATTTT. Amino acids: CSAGDSFLGTDTQYF.

This clonotype was seen a few times. V and J are TRBV5-1 and TRBJ2-3, with TRBD2 identical over 8 bases. The CDR3 extends over 19 amino acids. V dropped 3 bases and J dropped 0; count of bases not matched to a gene: 15. Germline CDR1 SGHRS, CDR2 YFSETQ. The CDR3 DNA is TGCGCCAGCAGCTCCCCTTCTGCGGGGGGCACAATTAGCACAGATACGCAGTATTTT. Translation gives CASSSPSAGGTISTDTQYF.

The rearrangement joins TRBV19 to TRBJ2-7; D possibly corresponds to TRBD2 (6 bases). Germline lookup yields CDR1 LNHDA and CDR2 SQIVND (reference sequence). The CDR3 is made up of 13 amino acids. V lost 3 bases, J lost 6 bases, and 12 bases lay in between. CDR3 loop: CASSISGLSEQYF. The CDR3 region has the DNA TGTGCCAGTAGTATTTCGGGACTCTCCGAGCAGTACTTC.

This clonotype was seen at least ten times. V usage is TRBV11-2 and J usage is TRBJ2-1, with 8 bases that match TRBD2. J gave up 4 bases and V 0 bases, and 8 bases lay outside the gene matches. The CDR3 is made up of 17 amino acids. Germline values: CDR1 SGHAT, CDR2 FQNNGV. DNA for the CDR3: TGTGCCAGCAGCTTAGATCGGGGGGGGCGGGGATACAATGAGCAGTTCTTC. Amino acids: CASSLDRGGRGYNEQFF. The full variable domain, in which reference TRBV11-2 and TRBJ2-1 provide the parts outside the CDR3, is EAGVAQSPRYKIIEKRQSVAFWCNPISGHATLYWYQQILGQGPKLLIQFQNNGVVDDSQLPKDRFSAERLKGVDSTLKIQPAKLEDSAVYLCASSLDRGGRGYNEQFFGPGTRLTVL.

In the case of this clonotype: A single base separates this from a much larger clone, so it may be a read error. The chain recombines TRBV2 with TRBJ2-1, with 9 bases identical to TRBD1. V was clipped by 1 base and J by 5 bases; unmatched bases: 3. Per the germline V gene, CDR1 is SNHLY and CDR2 is FYNNEI. This CDR3 is 15 amino acids long. CDR3 DNA: TGTGCCAGCAGTGAAGTGGGGGACAGGGACAATGAGCAGTTCTTC. Protein: CASSEVGDRDNEQFF.

V gene TRBV6-1 combines with J gene TRBJ2-7; no definite D call. Germline CDR1 MNHNS, CDR2 SASEGT. The V end was cut by 0 bases, the J end by 3 bases, with 9 bases between. The CDR3 has 14 residues. CDR3 loop: CASSEAGNLYEQYF. In nucleotides, the CDR3 is TGTGCCAGCAGTGAAGCCGGCAATCTCTACGAGCAGTACTTC.

This clonotype has just a few counts. V is TRBV4-3 and J is TRBJ2-1; 8 bases line up with TRBD2. Germline V lookup: CDR1 LGHNA, CDR2 YSLEER. Trimming cost V 4 bases and J 5 bases; bases outside gene matches: 10. This CDR3 region has 16 residues. The CDR3: CASSLSPVAGNNEQFF. The CDR3 DNA follows: TGCGCCAGCAGCCTCAGCCCTGTAGCGGGGAACAATGAGCAGTTCTTC.

This clonotype appeared a few times. The V gene is TRBV7-2, the J gene TRBJ2-4; a possible D gene is TRBD1 (5 bases). The V gene lost 3 bases and the J gene lost 9 bases, with 12 bases spanning the gap. Germline-derived CDR1 and CDR2 are SGHTA and FQGNSA. CDR3 length: 13 amino acids. For the CDR3, the DNA is TGTGCCAGCAGCTTTACCCAGGGCGCCATTCAGTACTTC. It yields the protein CASSFTQGAIQYF.

This clonotype appeared many times. This rearrangement joins TRBV7-2 to TRBJ2-7; D might be TRBD1 (6 bases). This CDR3 comprises 14 residues. The V end lost 5 bases, the J end lost 2 bases, and 13 bases lay between the germline ends. CDR1 SGHTA and CDR2 FQGNSA come from the germline V gene. CDR3 in DNA: TGTGCCAGCAGCCTCTGGACAGAAGCCTACGAGCAGTACTTC. This encodes CASSLWTEAYEQYF.

This clonotype turned up a few times. This chain joins TRBV29-1 and TRBJ2-5; 8 bases are shared with TRBD1. The CDR3 is 16 amino acids. J was trimmed by 2 bases and V by 2 bases; bases with no gene match: 10. Germline CDR1 and CDR2: SQVTM and ANQGSEA. CDR3 sequence reads: CSVERFGQGRQETQYF. In DNA form, the CDR3 reads TGCAGCGTTGAACGGTTTGGACAGGGTAGGCAAGAGACCCAGTACTTC.

The V call is TRBV20-1, the J call TRBJ2-5, with D uncertain. Trimming shortened V by 5 bases and J by 0 bases, and 7 bases separated the two germline ends. Germline CDR1 and CDR2: DFQATT and SNEGSKA (reference sequence). CDR3 length equals 12 residues. Here the CDR3 reads CSAGRNQETQYF. CDR3 DNA sequence: TGCAGTGCTGGCAGGAACCAAGAGACCCAGTACTTC.

The gene calls are TRBV4-2 and TRBJ1-4; D ambiguous. This CDR3 has 16 residues. V dropped 2 bases and J dropped 3 bases, with 13 bases sitting between them. The V gene's germline CDR1 is LGHNA and CDR2 YNFKEQ. CDR3 DNA: TGTGCCAGCAGCCAACCTCTCAGAGACCCTAATGAAAAACTGTTTTTT. Translation gives CASSQPLRDPNEKLFF.

V and J are TRBV7-2 and TRBJ2-1; 8 bases align to TRBD1. The CDR3 is made up of 15 amino acids. The ends lost 1 base at V and 10 bases at J; junction bases unmatched: 9. CDR1 is SGHTA, CDR2 FQGNSA, per germline. The CDR3 loop is CASSLGTGLSYEQFF. CDR3 sequence (DNA): TGTGCCAGCAGCTTAGGGACAGGGCTCTCCTACGAGCAGTTCTTC.

The chain couples TRBV6-2 or TRBV6-3 to TRBJ2-3; TRBD1 aligns across 7 bases. The germline V gene encodes CDR1 MNHEY and CDR2 SVGEGT. With V trimmed by 6 bases and J by 2 bases, 11 bases remained unmatched. The CDR3 extends over 16 amino acids. The CDR3 sequence: CASRTSGTANTDTQYF. The DNA of the CDR3 is TGTGCCAGCAGGACCTCCGGGACAGCCAACACAGATACGCAGTATTTT.